A selection of T cell receptor beta chains follows, all from one sample in a study of OX40 agonist ivuxolimab in advanced cancers. Profiling relied on immunoSEQ multiplex PCR, and the TCRdb table lists in-frame clones only, not all of them. The table shows roughly 26,000 clones, with roughly 89% occurring only once. The sample consisted of CD4+ or CD8+ T cells sorted from blood, taken in a trial of the OX40 agonist ivuxolimab. These receptors were collected from an adult with an advanced solid tumor such as melanoma, head and neck, liver or kidney cancer. Each CDR3 is given with its conserved first and last residue. The D gene is left open where the match is weak. The listing skips clone size in some rows; elsewhere it reads once, few, many or a size class.

D,size,V,J,length,CDR3,DNA
.,.,TRBV6-6,TRBJ2-7,14,CASRNAGLGYEQYF,TGTGCCAGCCGCAACGCCGGGTTGGGATACGAGCAGTACTTC
TRBD1,few,TRBV5-1,TRBJ1-2,14,CASVPGQGLDGYTF,TGTGCCAGCGTCCCAGGACAGGGTCTGGATGGCTACACCTTC
.,.,TRBV18,TRBJ1-2,12,CASSRGGEGYTF,TGTGCCAGCTCACGGGGGGGTGAGGGCTACACCTTC
.,.,TRBV29-1,TRBJ1-1,12,CSVENLNTEAFF,TGCAGCGTTGAAAATCTGAACACTGAAGCTTTCTTT
.,.,TRBV5-1,TRBJ2-3,15,CASSLNGGPADTQYF,TGCGCCAGCAGCTTGAATGGGGGGCCCGCAGATACGCAGTATTTT
.,.,TRBV18,TRBJ2-7,13,CASSQVLDYEQYF,TGTGCCAGCTCACAGGTTTTGGACTACGAGCAGTACTTC
TRBD2,.,TRBV4-3,TRBJ2-2,15,CASSQDRTSNRELFF,TGCGCCAGCAGCCAAGATCGGACTAGTAACCGGGAGCTGTTTTTT
.,.,TRBV6-6,TRBJ2-2,12,CASTTYTGELFF,TGTGCCAGCACCACCTACACCGGGGAGCTGTTTTTT
.,.,TRBV10-3,TRBJ1-2,14,CAIRTDGSNYGYTF,TGTGCCATCAGAACCGACGGGAGCAACTATGGCTACACCTTC
.,.,TRBV7-9,TRBJ2-1,13,CASSLGTYNEQFF,TGTGCCAGCAGCCTCGGGACTTACAATGAGCAGTTCTTC
TRBD2,.,TRBV6-5,TRBJ2-5,13,CASSREAQETQYF,TGTGCCAGCAGTCGGGAGGCCCAAGAGACCCAGTACTTC
.,.,TRBV13,TRBJ2-7,11,CASSSSYEQYF,TGTGCCAGCAGCTCCTCCTACGAGCAGTACTTC
.,.,TRBV2,TRBJ1-1,15,CASSEGGRGHTEAFF,TGTGCCAGCAGTGAAGGGGGGAGGGGTCACACTGAAGCTTTCTTT
.,.,TRBV5-4,TRBJ1-4,14,CASRIWGLGEKLFF,TGTGCCAGCAGAATATGGGGGCTCGGCGAAAAACTGTTTTTT
.,.,TRBV6-1,TRBJ2-1,12,CASSVARVEALF,TGTGCCAGCAGTGTCGCTCGGGTAGAGGCGCTCTTC
.,.,TRBV7-6,TRBJ1-2,11,CASSSGGGYTF,TGTGCCAGCAGCTCGGGGGGGGGCTACACCTTC
TRBD2,.,TRBV5-6,TRBJ2-7,14,CASSGTSGRNEQYF,TGTGCCAGCAGCGGGACTAGCGGGAGAAACGAGCAGTACTTC
.,once,TRBV9,TRBJ2-3,16,CASSVGFWDGTDTQYF,TGTGCCAGCAGCGTAGGATTTTGGGACGGGACAGATACGCAGTATTTT
TRBD1,.,TRBV15,TRBJ1-5,15,CATSSRDRGHQPQHF,TGTGCCACCAGCAGCCGGGACAGGGGGCATCAGCCCCAGCATTTT
TRBD2,.,TRBV7-9,TRBJ2-1,15,CASSAVAGSNNEQFF,TGTGCCAGCAGCGCTGTAGCGGGAAGTAACAATGAGCAGTTCTTC
TRBD1,.,TRBV4-3,TRBJ2-6,17,CASSHRDRPSGANVLTF,TGCGCCAGCAGCCACAGGGACAGGCCGTCTGGGGCCAACGTCCTGACTTTC
.,.,TRBV27,TRBJ1-1,15,CASSLMAFGYTEAFF,TGTGCCAGCAGTTTAATGGCGTTCGGGTACACTGAAGCTTTCTTT
TRBD2,.,TRBV7-3,TRBJ2-7,15,CASSPGDSGSYEQYF,TGTGCCAGCAGCCCCGGTGATAGCGGGAGCTACGAGCAGTACTTC
TRBD2,.,TRBV15,TRBJ2-7,15,CATSMRTAGPYEQYF,TGTGCCACCAGCATGCGAACAGCGGGACCCTACGAGCAGTACTTC
.,.,TRBV7-9,TRBJ2-7,15,CASSPRVRDPYEQYF,TGTGCCAGCAGCCCCCGGGTCAGGGACCCGTACGAGCAGTACTTC
TRBD1,once,TRBV27,TRBJ2-7,15,CASSAPGQGVREQYF,TGTGCCAGCAGCGCTCCGGGACAGGGGGTCCGTGAGCAGTACTTC
TRBD2,once,TRBV9,TRBJ2-3,16,CASSSWTSVRGDTQYF,TGTGCCAGCAGCTCCTGGACTAGCGTGAGGGGGGATACGCAGTATTTT
.,.,TRBV9,TRBJ1-1,14,CASSVVLSGTEAFF,TGTGCCAGCAGCGTAGTTTTATCGGGCACTGAAGCTTTCTTT